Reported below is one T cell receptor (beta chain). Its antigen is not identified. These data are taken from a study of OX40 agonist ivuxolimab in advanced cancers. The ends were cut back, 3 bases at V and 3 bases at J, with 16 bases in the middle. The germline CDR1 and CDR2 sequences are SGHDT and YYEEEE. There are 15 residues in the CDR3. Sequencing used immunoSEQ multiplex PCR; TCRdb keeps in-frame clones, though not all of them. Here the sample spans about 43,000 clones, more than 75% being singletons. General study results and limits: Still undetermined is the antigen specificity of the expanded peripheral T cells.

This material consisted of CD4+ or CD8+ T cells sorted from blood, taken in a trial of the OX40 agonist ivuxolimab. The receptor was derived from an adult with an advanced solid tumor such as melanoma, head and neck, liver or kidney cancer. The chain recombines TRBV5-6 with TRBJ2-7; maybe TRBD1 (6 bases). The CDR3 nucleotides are TGTGCCAGCAGCTCAGGCCGGGACACAGACTACGAGCAGTACTTC. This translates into CASSSGRDTDYEQYF.